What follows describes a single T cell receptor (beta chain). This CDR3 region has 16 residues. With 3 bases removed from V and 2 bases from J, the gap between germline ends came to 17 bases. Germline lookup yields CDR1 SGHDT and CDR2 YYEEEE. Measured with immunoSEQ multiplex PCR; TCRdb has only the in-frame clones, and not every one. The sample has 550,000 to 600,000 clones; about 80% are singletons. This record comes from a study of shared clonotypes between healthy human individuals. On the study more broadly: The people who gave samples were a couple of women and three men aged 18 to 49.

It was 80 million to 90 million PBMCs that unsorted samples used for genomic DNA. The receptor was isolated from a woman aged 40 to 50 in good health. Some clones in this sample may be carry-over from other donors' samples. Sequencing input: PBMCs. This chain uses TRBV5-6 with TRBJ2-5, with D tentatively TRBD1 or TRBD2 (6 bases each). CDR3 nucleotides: TGTGCCAGCAGCTCGACCGCCTTAGGGGGGCAAGAGACCCAGTACTTC. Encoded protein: CASSSTALGGQETQYF. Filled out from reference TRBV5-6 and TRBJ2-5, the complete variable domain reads DAGVTQSPTHLIKTRGQQVTLRCSPKSGHDTVSWYQQALGQGPQFIFQYYEEEERQRGNFPDRFSGHQFPNYSSELNVNALLLGDSALYLCASSSTALGGQETQYFGPGTRLLVL.